The next 22 T cell receptor beta chains were all read from a single sample in a study of cytomegalovirus exposure and HLA in healthy donors. Repertoires were generated with immunoSEQ multiplex PCR, while TCRdb's copy carries only in-frame clones and drops some. The sample carries 120,000 to 150,000 clones, 70% to 90% recorded once. Sequencing was done on a sample of PBMCs. The source of these receptors is a man aged 18 to 29 in good health and CMV-seropositive.

This chain joins TRBV15 and TRBJ2-7, with a tentative D call TRBD1 (6 bases). Looked up from germline, CDR1 is LNHNV and CDR2 is YYDKDF (reference sequence). This CDR3 spans 15 amino acids. V gave up 5 bases and J gave up 2 bases, with 16 bases separating them. CDR3 region: CATSPRTVSTYEQYF. CDR3 nucleotide sequence: TGTGCCACCAGCCCCAGGACAGTTTCTACCTACGAGCAGTACTTC.

V and J are TRBV28 and TRBJ1-5, with TRBD1 as a possible D gene (6 bases). Trimming stripped 4 bases from V and 2 bases from J, with 15 bases between. Germline CDR1 is MDHEN and CDR2 is SYDVKM. The CDR3 sequence is 16 residues long. This CDR3 is CASSSGGRGGNQPQHF. The CDR3, as DNA: TGTGCCAGCAGTTCAGGCGGGAGGGGGGGCAATCAGCCCCAGCATTTT.

This clone was observed a few times. The gene calls are TRBV19 and TRBJ1-1; a weak D match, TRBD1 (5 bases). CDR1 is LNHDA, CDR2 SQIVND, per germline (reference sequence). Between the trimmed V and J ends, which lost 0 bases and 2 bases, there was a span of 10 bases. The CDR3 runs to 15 residues. CDR3 loop: CASSIDGGGNTEAFF. CDR3 in DNA: TGTGCCAGTAGTATAGATGGGGGAGGTAACACTGAAGCTTTCTTT.

The chain links TRBV9 to TRBJ2-1; D possibly corresponds to TRBD2 (7 bases). The V gene lost 4 bases and the J gene lost 4 bases, with 18 bases spanning the gap. CDR1 and CDR2 from the germline V gene are SGDLS and YYNGEE. The CDR3 contains 16 residues. As DNA, the CDR3 is TGTGCCAGCAGCAGTTCGGGGGGCTTCCGATACAATGAGCAGTTCTTC. Translated, it gives CASSSSGGFRYNEQFF.

The rearrangement uses TRBV7-9 and TRBJ2-1, with 10 bases that match TRBD2. From germline, CDR1 is SEHNR and CDR2 FQNEAQ (reference sequence). Trimming removed 5 bases from V and 4 bases from J; junction bases left unmatched: 5. This CDR3 comprises 15 residues. CDR3 amino acids: CASSPTSGSYNEQFF. The CDR3 nucleotides read TGTGCCAGCAGCCCGACTAGCGGGTCATACAATGAGCAGTTCTTC. Full variable domain (remainder filled in from reference TRBV7-9 and TRBJ2-1): DTGVSQNPRHKITKRGQNVTFRCDPISEHNRLYWYRQTLGQGPEFLTYFQNEAQLEKSRLLSDRFSAERPKGSFSTLEIQRTEQGDSAMYLCASSPTSGSYNEQFFGPGTRLTVL.

The chain links TRBV2 to TRBJ1-1, with D hard to call. From germline, CDR1 is SNHLY and CDR2 FYNNEI. V was pared by 6 bases and J by 4 bases, with 15 bases between. The CDR3 has 14 amino acids. CDR3 nucleotide sequence: TGTGCCAGCAGCCAAGACAAGCGGAGCACTGAAGCTTTCTTT. It specifies CASSQDKRSTEAFF.

CDR3 loop: CASSLSGGQQPQHF. The CDR3 bases are TGTGCCAGCAGTCTAAGCGGGGGGCAACAGCCCCAGCATTTT. The chain is built from TRBV6-5 and TRBJ1-5; a weak D match, TRBD1 (6 bases). Germline-derived CDR1 and CDR2 are MNHEY and SVGAGI. The CDR3 runs to 14 residues. The V end was cut by 5 bases, the J end by 7 bases, with 15 bases between.

J is TRBJ2-1 and V is TRBV18, with D possibly matching TRBD2 (6 bases). This CDR3 region has 15 residues. Germline V gives CDR1 KGHSH, CDR2 LQKENI. Trimming pared 2 bases from V and 9 bases from J, leaving 17 bases between. This CDR3 reads CASSPARDLVLEQFF. CDR3 coding DNA: TGTGCCAGCTCACCAGCGCGGGACCTCGTCCTTGAGCAGTTCTTC.

The chain uses TRBV5-6 and TRBJ2-7; 9 nucleotides match TRBD1. The CDR3 has 16 residues. Germline CDR1 and CDR2: SGHDT and YYEEEE. J gave up 3 bases and V 5 bases, and 12 bases lay outside the gene matches. The CDR3 DNA is TGTGCCAGCAGTTGGGAGAGGGACAGGGAAAACTACGAGCAGTACTTC. Translated, it gives CASSWERDRENYEQYF.

CDR3 sequence reads: CASSEWATGTSNQPQHF. The CDR3 DNA sequence: TGTGCCAGCAGTGAATGGGCAACAGGGACTAGCAATCAGCCCCAGCATTTT. The chain uses TRBV2 and TRBJ1-5; D possibly corresponds to TRBD1 (6 bases). V lost 2 bases, J lost 0 bases, and 14 bases lay in between. Per the germline V gene, CDR1 is SNHLY and CDR2 is FYNNEI. This CDR3 region has 17 residues.

The J gene is TRBJ2-5, the V gene TRBV5-1; 9 nucleotides agree with TRBD2. CDR3 size: 15 residues. Trimming cost V 2 bases and J 1 base; bases outside gene matches: 3. CDR1 and CDR2 from the germline V gene are SGHRS and YFSETQ. CDR3 coding DNA: TGCGCCAGCAGCTTACTAGCGGGTCTCCAAGAGACCCAGTACTTC. Amino acid sequence: CASSLLAGLQETQYF.

The V and J genes are TRBV5-1 and TRBJ2-1; D call uncertain. The ends were cut back, 0 bases at V and 5 bases at J, with 6 bases in the middle. This CDR3 has 13 amino acids. Germline values: CDR1 SGHRS, CDR2 YFSETQ. CDR3 DNA: TGCGCCAGCAGCTTGGAACTTAACAATGAGCAGTTCTTC. It codes for CASSLELNNEQFF. Looking up the rest from reference TRBV5-1 and TRBJ2-1 gives the full variable domain: KAGVTQTPRYLIKTRGQQVTLSCSPISGHRSVSWYQQTPGQGLQFLFEYFSETQRNKGNFPGRFSGRQFSNSRSEMNVSTLELGDSALYLCASSLELNNEQFFGPGTRLTVL.

The chain is built from TRBV6-5 and TRBJ2-1, with a tentative D call TRBD2 (6 bases). V lost 6 bases to trimming and J lost 5 bases, with 14 bases between them. The germline V gene encodes CDR1 MNHEY and CDR2 SVGAGI. The CDR3 length is 14 residues. As DNA, the CDR3 is TGTGCCAGCAGACACAATGGAGGGAACAATGAGCAGTTCTTC. Protein: CASRHNGGNNEQFF.

The chain has TRBV27 and TRBJ1-4, with D perhaps TRBD1 (6 bases). The CDR3 extends over 15 amino acids. Germline CDR1 is MNHEY and CDR2 is SMNVEV (reference sequence). V was cut by 8 bases and J by 1 base, with 14 bases left in between. For the CDR3, the DNA is TGTGCCAGCGGGAACTACAGGGAAACTAATGAAAAACTGTTTTTT. Translation gives CASGNYRETNEKLFF.

This clone came up a few times. The V gene is TRBV7-6, the J gene TRBJ1-2, with D possibly TRBD1 on 5 matching bases. The CDR3 is 14 residues long. Germline lookup yields CDR1 SGHVS and CDR2 FNYEAQ. V was clipped by 5 bases and J by 4 bases, with 14 bases between them. CDR3 loop: CASSRGQGGYGYTF. CDR3 nucleotide sequence: TGTGCCAGCAGCCGGGGCCAGGGAGGCTATGGCTACACCTTC.

The J gene is TRBJ2-7, the V gene TRBV21-1; TRBD1 reflects the table's D call only, with no check against the DNA. TRBV21-1 is a pseudogene locus. The CDR3 extends over 15 amino acids. The CDR3 protein is CASSKGQGTTYEQYF. DNA for the CDR3: TGTGCCAGCAGCAAAGGGCAGGGCACCACCTACGAGCAGTACTTC.

This chain uses TRBV7-9 with TRBJ1-1; TRBD1 agrees at 7 bases. V shed 5 bases, J shed 1 base, and the junction held 1 base outside the gene matches. The V gene's germline CDR1 is SEHNR and CDR2 FQNEAQ (reference sequence). The CDR3 covers 13 residues. CDR3 in DNA: TGTGCCAGCAGCGGGGACAGGAACACTGAAGCTTTCTTT. Protein: CASSGDRNTEAFF.

The genes are TRBV18 and TRBJ2-5; 8 bases map to TRBD1. V was pared by 3 bases and J by 4 bases, with 4 bases of the junction left unmatched. The length of the CDR3 is 14 residues. Germline assignment: CDR1 KGHSH and CDR2 LQKENI. The CDR3 is CASSPSGQGETQYF. DNA of the CDR3: TGTGCCAGCTCACCGTCTGGACAGGGAGAGACCCAGTACTTC.

The chain recombines TRBV5-6 with TRBJ1-1; tentatively, D is TRBD1 (5 bases). Looked up from germline, CDR1 is SGHDT and CDR2 is YYEEEE. This CDR3 comprises 15 residues. V shed 4 bases and J shed 0 bases, with 13 bases lying between them. The CDR3, as DNA: TGTGCCAGCAGCCCATTGGGGGGGGTGAACACTGAAGCTTTCTTT. This sequence encodes CASSPLGGVNTEAFF.

The chain joins TRBV6-4 to TRBJ1-2, with 8 bases matching TRBD1. This CDR3 spans 15 amino acids. In germline, CDR1 is MRHNA, CDR2 SNTAGT. Trimming took 6 bases from V and 0 from J; bases not matched to a gene: 6. The CDR3 coding sequence is TGTGCCAGCAGCCAAGGACAGGGACCTAACTATGGCTACACCTTC. As protein: CASSQGQGPNYGYTF.

This sequence joins TRBV28 and TRBJ2-7; 10 nucleotides line up with TRBD1. This CDR3 comprises 12 residues. Germline V CDR1 and CDR2: MDHEN, SYDVKM. Trimming cost V 5 bases and J 11 bases; bases outside gene matches: 6. The CDR3 sequence is CASSADRGQKYF. CDR3 DNA sequence: TGTGCCAGCAGTGCCGACAGGGGGCAGAAGTACTTC.

This sequence joins TRBV2 and TRBJ2-3; D is perhaps TRBD2 (6 bases). V lost 7 bases to trimming and J lost 1 base, with 12 bases between them. Germline V gene sequence: CDR1 SNHLY, CDR2 FYNNEI. The CDR3 is made up of 14 amino acids. The CDR3 sequence: CASNMGGGTDTQYF. As DNA, the CDR3 is TGTGCCAGCAACATGGGGGGAGGCACAGATACGCAGTATTTT.